Presented here are 32 T cell receptor beta chains from one specimen sequenced in a study of early T cells in non-severe SARS-CoV-2 infection. A single record per CDR3 protein comes from TCRdb applying MiXCR to the 5' RACE reads. Of around 89,000 distinct CDR3 sequences in the sample, about 15% were seen once. Sequencing input: whole blood. These receptors originate from an adult who was a healthcare worker with PCR-confirmed SARS-CoV-2 infection or an uninfected control (not recorded which).

The chain uses TRBV7-2 and TRBJ2-5; no clear D gene. This CDR3 contains 14 residues. Germline lookup yields CDR1 SGHTA and CDR2 FQGNSA. V gave up 3 bases and J gave up 5 bases, with 13 bases separating them. In nucleotides, the CDR3 is TGTGCCAGCAGCTTCAACCCCGGTGGGGAGACCCAGTACTTC. Its protein product is CASSFNPGGETQYF.

In DNA form, the CDR3 reads TGTGCCAGCTCGGCTATGCGGGGACTACTTTACAATGAGCAGTTCTTC. Protein product: CASSAMRGLLYNEQFF. The rearrangement joins TRBV18 to TRBJ2-1, with 7 bases lining up with TRBD2. Germline V gene lookup returns CDR1 KGHSH and CDR2 LQKENI. CDR3 length: 16 residues. V shed 6 bases and J 4 bases; nucleotides not matched to a gene: 12.

The chain employs TRBV5-8 and TRBJ2-3; 9 positions match TRBD1. The V segment lost 0 bases and the J segment 5 bases; nucleotides outside the gene matches: 1. CDR3 size: 14 residues. The germline V gene encodes CDR1 SGHTS and CDR2 YDEGEE. CDR3 nucleotides: TGTGCCAGCAGCTTGGGACAGGGGGTAGATACGCAGTATTTT. Translation: CASSLGQGVDTQYF.

This clonotype turned up a few times. CDR3 sequence (DNA): TGCAGCGCCGGGGACGAGACCCAGTACTTC. This codes for CSAGDETQYF. This sequence joins TRBV29-1 and TRBJ2-5; either TRBD1 or TRBD2 may supply D (5 bases each). Trimming cost V 7 bases and J 5 bases, with 8 bases left between them. Germline lookup yields CDR1 SQVTM and CDR2 ANQGSEA. This CDR3 is 10 amino acids long.

This clonotype showed up many times. J is TRBJ2-1 and V is TRBV4-2; tentatively, D is TRBD1 (6 bases). Germline CDR1 is LGHNA and CDR2 is YNFKEQ. The CDR3 extends over 15 amino acids. V lost 0 bases and J 8 bases, leaving 14 bases between the germline ends. The CDR3 DNA sequence: TGTGCCAGCAGCCAAGATATATCAGGGGTCGATGAGCAGTTCTTC. The encoded protein is CASSQDISGVDEQFF.

This sequence joins TRBV5-1 and TRBJ2-3; TRBD1 aligns across 11 bases. Germline CDR1 is SGHRS and CDR2 is YFSETQ. The CDR3 totals 17 residues. With 0 bases clipped from V and 6 bases from J, the junction kept 9 bases outside the gene matches. As DNA, the CDR3 is TGCGCCAGCAGCTTGGCCGGGGGACAGGGGGTATCGGATACGCAGTATTTT. Translated, it gives CASSLAGGQGVSDTQYF.

For the CDR3, the DNA is TGTGCCAGCAGCGGTAGCGGGGTGTCCGGGGAGCTGTTTTTT. This codes for CASSGSGVSGELFF. J is TRBJ2-2 and V is TRBV4-2; 8 positions match TRBD2. Germline V gives CDR1 LGHNA, CDR2 YNFKEQ. With 5 bases clipped from V and 6 bases from J, the junction kept 5 bases outside the gene matches. The CDR3 spans 14 residues.

This clonotype was seen more than once but under ten times. The J gene is TRBJ2-2, the V gene TRBV7-3; D could derive from TRBD1 or TRBD2 (5 bases each). Germline CDR1 reads SGHTA; CDR2 reads FQGTGA. The CDR3 spans 16 residues. V dropped 5 bases and J dropped 2 bases, with 15 bases sitting between them. The CDR3 sequence: CASSTFEGPNTGELFF. CDR3 nucleotide sequence: TGTGCCAGCAGCACCTTCGAGGGGCCCAACACCGGGGAGCTGTTTTTT. Full variable domain (missing parts from reference TRBV7-3 and TRBJ2-2): GAGVSQTPSNKVTEKGKYVELRCDPISGHTALYWYRQSLGQGPEFLIYFQGTGAADDSGLPNDRFFAVRPEGSVSTLKIQRTERGDSAVYLCASSTFEGPNTGELFFGEGSRLTVL.

There are a few counts of this clonotype. This chain uses TRBV4-1 with TRBJ1-5; 9 bases line up with TRBD1. This CDR3 contains 17 residues. Germline-derived CDR1 and CDR2 are MGHRA and YSYEKL. With 1 base clipped from V and 9 bases from J, the junction kept 13 bases outside the gene matches. The CDR3 DNA reads TGCGCCAGCAGCCAAGCGGATGCTGGACAGGGGTCGATGCCCCAGCATTTT. Protein sequence: CASSQADAGQGSMPQHF.

This clonotype was observed a handful of times. The chain uses TRBV3-1 and TRBJ2-1; TRBD1 might be the D (6 bases). CDR1 is LGHDT, CDR2 YNNKEL, per germline (reference sequence). V lost 0 bases and J lost 0, with 12 bases in between. The CDR3 is 17 residues long. The CDR3 nucleotides are TGTGCCAGCAGCCAAGAAAGACAGGCCCTCTCCTACAATGAGCAGTTCTTC. Translating it yields CASSQERQALSYNEQFF.

This clonotype was detected a few times. J is TRBJ1-1 and V is TRBV7-6, with 9 bases aligning to TRBD1. Germline CDR1 and CDR2: SGHVS and FNYEAQ. The CDR3 has 13 amino acids. Trimming took 8 bases from V and 4 from J; bases not matched to a gene: 5. As DNA, the CDR3 is TGTGCCAGCCAAGGACAGGGGAGCACTGAAGCTTTCTTT. Protein product: CASQGQGSTEAFF.

The chain has TRBV11-2 and TRBJ2-1; 9 bases fit TRBD2. Looked up from germline, CDR1 is SGHAT and CDR2 is FQNNGV. The CDR3 extends over 15 amino acids. The V gene end was trimmed by 5 bases and the J gene end by 5 bases; junction bases not matched to a gene: 7. Written as DNA, the CDR3 is TGTGCCAGCAGCCGAGCGGGGGGAAGTAACAATGAGCAGTTCTTC. It is translated as CASSRAGGSNNEQFF.

This clonotype was counted many times. Here the CDR3 DNA reads TGTGCCAGCAGTAGCCAGGGACAGTTAAATGAAAAACTGTTTTTT. As protein: CASSSQGQLNEKLFF. The chain carries TRBV27 and TRBJ1-4, with TRBD1 identical over 7 bases. Germline lookup yields CDR1 MNHEY and CDR2 SMNVEV (reference sequence). V was pared by 5 bases and J by 5 bases, with 8 bases of the junction left unmatched. The CDR3 consists of 15 residues.

The rearrangement uses TRBV9 and TRBJ2-5; possibly TRBD1 for D (6 bases). The V end lost 2 bases, the J end lost 5 bases, and 13 bases lay between the germline ends. The CDR3 consists of 14 residues. CDR1 is SGDLS, CDR2 YYNGEE, per germline. The CDR3 bases are TGTGCCAGCAGCGTCACAGGAAGGGGGGAGACCCAGTACTTC. Protein product: CASSVTGRGETQYF. Filled out from reference TRBV9 and TRBJ2-5, the complete variable domain reads DSGVTQTPKHLITATGQRVTLRCSPRSGDLSVYWYQQSLDQGLQFLIQYYNGEERAKGNILERFSAQQFPDLHSELNLSSLELGDSALYFCASSVTGRGETQYFGPGTRLLVL.

This clonotype was detected many times. This chain links TRBV12-3 or TRBV12-4 with TRBJ2-4, with D possibly TRBD1 on 6 matching bases. The CDR3 totals 18 residues. V was trimmed by 4 bases and J by 0 bases, leaving 19 bases between them. Here the CDR3 reads CASSYRAQVMIAKNIQYF. Written as DNA, the CDR3 is TGTGCCAGCAGTTACAGGGCCCAGGTCATGATAGCCAAAAACATTCAGTACTTC.

This clonotype turned up a few times. The V call is TRBV12-3 or TRBV12-4, the J call TRBJ2-2, with D possibly being TRBD1 (6 bases). The V end was cut by 1 base, the J end by 4 bases, with 13 bases between. This CDR3 has 16 amino acids. The CDR3 spells CASSLVRRGSTGELFF. The CDR3 DNA is TGTGCCAGCAGTTTAGTTCGCAGGGGAAGCACCGGGGAGCTGTTTTTT.

This clonotype was seen more than once but under ten times. The chain joins TRBV20-1 to TRBJ2-2, with 13 nucleotides matching TRBD2. CDR3 length equals 14 residues. Trimming took 6 bases from V and 9 from J; bases not matched to a gene: 7. CDR1 and CDR2 (germline): DFQATT, SNEGSKA (reference sequence). CDR3 loop: CSARTSGGGRELFF. In DNA form, the CDR3 reads TGCAGTGCGCGGACTAGCGGGGGAGGGCGGGAGCTGTTTTTT.

In its sample, this clonotype was seen a few times. V usage is TRBV5-1 and J usage is TRBJ2-5, with D perhaps being TRBD1 or TRBD2 (5 bases each). Deletions cut 0 bases from V and 5 bases from J, with 11 bases between. The length of the CDR3 is 14 residues. Germline V CDR1 and CDR2: SGHRS, YFSETQ. The CDR3 nucleotides are TGCGCCAGCAGCTTGGAGAGGGGTAGGGAGACCCAGTACTTC. Protein sequence: CASSLERGRETQYF.

This clonotype has only a few counts. V is TRBV12-3 or TRBV12-4 and J is TRBJ2-3, with 10 bases lining up with TRBD1. Germline trimming cut 7 bases from V and 3 bases from J; bases unmatched to any gene: 4. The CDR3 spans 14 residues. The CDR3 DNA reads TGTGCCAGCACCCGACAGGGGGCGACAGATACGCAGTATTTT. It yields the protein CASTRQGATDTQYF.

This clonotype was found a few times. The rearrangement links TRBV20-1 to TRBJ2-2; 12 bases are shared with TRBD1. V dropped 0 bases and J dropped 8; count of bases not matched to a gene: 7. The CDR3 sequence is 16 residues long. Germline-derived CDR1 and CDR2 are DFQATT and SNEGSKA (reference sequence). In DNA, the CDR3 is TGCAGTGCTAGAGAACCGGGACAGGGGGCTGTTGGGGAGCTGTTTTTT. Protein product: CSAREPGQGAVGELFF.

This chain links TRBV7-8 with TRBJ2-5; TRBD1 matches 7 bases. Trimming cost V 4 bases and J 5 bases; bases outside gene matches: 7. Germline V gives CDR1 SGHVS, CDR2 FQNEAQ. The CDR3 is 14 residues long. The CDR3 DNA follows: TGTGCCAGCAGCTCCACAGGGGTCGGGGAGACCCAGTACTTC. It translates to CASSSTGVGETQYF.

This clonotype was observed at least ten times. The chain combines TRBV3-1 with TRBJ1-4; D not certain. V was cut by 2 bases and J by 8 bases, with 15 bases left in between. The CDR3 has 15 residues. Germline V CDR1 and CDR2: LGHDT, YNNKEL (reference sequence). The DNA for the CDR3 is TGTGCCAGCAGCCAAAGCCGATGGCCACCCGAAAAACTGTTTTTT. Translation gives CASSQSRWPPEKLFF.

The rearrangement uses TRBV2 and TRBJ2-7, with D tentatively TRBD1 (6 bases). V was pared by 7 bases and J by 3 bases, with 16 bases between. Germline lookup yields CDR1 SNHLY and CDR2 FYNNEI. This CDR3 is 14 amino acids long. The chain's CDR3 is CASKLTGKGYEQYV. CDR3 coding DNA: TGTGCCAGCAAACTAACAGGGAAAGGCTACGAGCAGTACGTC.

The DNA for the CDR3 is TGTGCCAGCAGCCAAGGTGGCGCGTCCACAGGGGACATTCAGTACTTC. It is translated as CASSQGGASTGDIQYF. The chain has TRBV3-1 and TRBJ2-4, with 7 positions matching TRBD1. The germline CDR1 and CDR2 sequences are LGHDT and YNNKEL (reference sequence). This CDR3 contains 16 residues. V dropped 1 base and J dropped 8; count of bases not matched to a gene: 11.

The genes are TRBV6-5 and TRBJ1-6, with 11 bases that match TRBD1. The CDR3 loop spans 14 amino acids. V was clipped by 6 bases and J by 10 bases; unmatched bases: 5. Looked up from germline, CDR1 is MNHEY and CDR2 is SVGAGI. Here the CDR3 reads CASSTGTGGSPLHF. The CDR3, as DNA: TGTGCCAGCAGCACCGGGACAGGGGGATCACCCCTCCACTTT.

The chain uses TRBV15 and TRBJ1-5; 8 nucleotides align to TRBD1. Germline CDR1 is LNHNV and CDR2 is YYDKDF (reference sequence). Unmatched junction bases numbered 5, after V lost 3 bases and J lost 1 base. CDR3 size: 16 residues. For the CDR3, the DNA is TGTGCCACCAGCAGGCCGAACAGGGGGAGCAATCAGCCCCAGCATTTT. Its protein is CATSRPNRGSNQPQHF.

The V gene is TRBV5-1, the J gene TRBJ2-7; D is perhaps TRBD2 (6 bases). CDR1 and CDR2 from the germline V gene are SGHRS and YFSETQ. The CDR3 totals 13 residues. Trimming cost V 5 bases and J 3 bases, with 12 bases left between them. The CDR3 region is CASRRDSDYEQYV. The CDR3 DNA sequence: TGCGCCAGCAGACGGGACTCCGACTACGAGCAGTACGTC.

This clonotype showed up just a few times. The chain joins TRBV11-2 to TRBJ2-2; 15 bases match TRBD2. CDR3 length: 19 residues. Trimming cost V 4 bases and J 0 bases; bases outside gene matches: 6. Germline-derived CDR1 and CDR2 are SGHAT and FQNNGV. The CDR3 DNA reads as TGTGCCAGCAGCTCGGGACTAGCGGGGGGTTCACCGAACACCGGGGAGCTGTTTTTT. It codes for CASSSGLAGGSPNTGELFF.

In this sample, this clonotype turned up a few times. The genes are TRBV7-2 and TRBJ2-3, with 9 positions matching TRBD2. The CDR3 is made up of 17 amino acids. J lost 0 bases, V lost 2 bases, and 6 bases had no gene match. Germline CDR1 and CDR2: SGHTA and FQGNSA. The CDR3 region is CASSLYPSGASTDTQYF. CDR3 nucleotide sequence: TGTGCCAGCAGCTTATATCCTAGCGGGGCAAGCACAGATACGCAGTATTTT.

The chain carries TRBV6-5 and TRBJ2-5; 8 bases are a match to TRBD2. Germline values: CDR1 MNHEY, CDR2 SVGAGI. Trimming cost V 0 bases and J 5 bases; bases outside gene matches: 5. The CDR3 has 15 residues. CDR3 sequence reads: CASSYSIGGVETQYF. The CDR3 nucleotides read TGTGCCAGCAGTTACTCGATCGGGGGGGTGGAGACCCAGTACTTC.

This clonotype was detected only a few times. V and J are TRBV12-2 and TRBJ2-3. TRBV12-2 is a listed pseudogene. The length of the CDR3 is 12 residues. The CDR3 loop is CASRLAADTQYF. The CDR3 nucleotides read TGTGCAAGTCGCTTAGCGGCAGATACGCAGTATTTT.

The rearrangement joins TRBV19 to TRBJ1-5, with D unclear. Germline values: CDR1 LNHDA, CDR2 SQIVND (reference sequence). V was trimmed by 3 bases and J by 2 bases, leaving 11 bases between them. The CDR3 sequence is 15 residues long. This chain's CDR3 is CASSIMSTRNQPQHF. The CDR3 bases are TGTGCCAGTAGTATCATGAGCACGCGCAATCAGCCCCAGCATTTT.